Each of the 30 T cell receptor beta chains below was sequenced from the same sample in a study of CD8+CD57+ T cells in acquired aplastic anemia. Genomic DNA, serving as template, underwent TCR beta VDJ and CDR3 profiling. TCRdb called the reads again in MiXCR, with one record for every CDR3 protein. In the table there are about 180,000 distinct CDR3 sequences, 48% of which are singletons. Patients chosen for sequencing had shown CD8+CD57+ cell expansion by flow cytometry. The source material was sorted CD4+, CD8+, or CD8+CD57+ T cells (not recorded which) from PBMCs. The receptors come from a human donor with aplastic anemia.

The rearrangement links TRBV20-1 to TRBJ1-4, with D unclear. The CDR3 is made up of 13 amino acids. V lost 0 bases and J 6 bases, leaving 8 bases between the germline ends. Germline CDR1 reads DFQATT; CDR2 reads SNEGSKA (reference sequence). CDR3 protein: CSARDAGDEKLFF. For the CDR3, the DNA is TGCAGTGCTAGAGACGCGGGCGATGAAAAACTGTTTTTT.

The V call is TRBV20-1, the J call TRBJ2-1; no firm D call. This CDR3 contains 16 residues. V lost 1 base and J lost 5, with 18 bases in between. Per the germline V gene, CDR1 is DFQATT and CDR2 is SNEGSKA (reference sequence). In DNA form, the CDR3 reads TGCAGTGCTAGAGTCCGGGTATTAGTCTCGGACAATGAGCAGTTCTTC. It encodes CSARVRVLVSDNEQFF.

This clonotype was counted at least ten times. DNA for the CDR3: TGCGCCAGCAGCTCGAACATAGCAGGGCGTGGAAACACCATATATTTT. The encoded protein is CASSSNIAGRGNTIYF. This chain uses TRBV5-1 with TRBJ1-3, with D possibly matching TRBD1 (5 bases). The V and J ends lost 3 bases and 3 bases respectively, with 16 bases between them. CDR1 and CDR2 from the germline V gene are SGHRS and YFSETQ. This CDR3 region has 16 residues.

This clonotype was seen at least ten times. The gene calls are TRBV3-1 and TRBJ1-5; D may be TRBD1 (5 bases). This CDR3 is 13 amino acids long. The V and J ends lost 6 bases and 9 bases respectively, with 15 bases between them. The V gene's germline CDR1 is LGHDT and CDR2 YNNKEL (reference sequence). CDR3 amino acids: CASRGPRDRPQHF. The CDR3 bases are TGTGCCAGCAGGGGCCCCAGGGATCGGCCCCAGCATTTT.

This clonotype was seen at least ten times. V usage is TRBV12-3 or TRBV12-4 and J usage is TRBJ1-6; perhaps TRBD1 as D (6 bases). The CDR3 totals 17 residues. V lost 4 bases and J lost 5, with 18 bases in between. The CDR3 region has the DNA TGTGCCAGCAGTTCATTACTCGCGGACAGAGATAATTCACCCCTCCACTTT. Translating it yields CASSSLLADRDNSPLHF.

The chain employs TRBV20-1 and TRBJ1-6; D may be TRBD1 (5 bases). Trimming pared 3 bases from V and 8 bases from J, leaving 14 bases between. The CDR3 totals 14 residues. Germline CDR1 DFQATT, CDR2 SNEGSKA (reference sequence). The CDR3 DNA reads TGCAGTGCTAGTCGACAGCGTGGGGATTCACCCCTCCACTTT. Translation gives CSASRQRGDSPLHF.

V usage is TRBV10-3 and J usage is TRBJ2-1; 11 bases are a match to TRBD2. This CDR3 comprises 16 residues. V lost 1 base, J lost 5 bases, and 4 bases stayed unmatched. Germline V gene sequence: CDR1 ENHRY, CDR2 SYGVKD. The CDR3 nucleotides are TGTGCCATCAGTGAGTATCAGACTAGCGGGAACAATGAGCAGTTCTTC. It is translated as CAISEYQTSGNNEQFF.

The chain combines TRBV2 with TRBJ1-3, with TRBD1 matching 7 bases. The trim removed 9 bases at V and 0 bases at J, leaving 5 bases unmatched. CDR1 and CDR2 (germline): SNHLY, FYNNEI. CDR3 size: 14 residues. The CDR3 region is CARKTGLSGNTIYF. CDR3 in DNA: TGTGCCAGGAAGACAGGGCTCTCTGGAAACACCATATATTTT. Full variable domain (rest looked up from reference TRBV2 and TRBJ1-3): EPEVTQTPSHQVTQMGQEVILRCVPISNHLYFYWYRQILGQKVEFLVSFYNNEISEKSEIFDDQFSVERPDGSNFTLKIRSTKLEDSAMYFCARKTGLSGNTIYFGEGSWLTVV.

V is TRBV29-1 and J is TRBJ2-2; D not resolved. V was shortened by 7 bases and J by 7 bases, with 16 bases between the two germline ends. Germline CDR1 and CDR2: SQVTM and ANQGSEA. This CDR3 region has 13 residues. The CDR3 nucleotides read TGCAGCGCCGACTCCATCCTGGGCGGGGAGCTGTTTTTT. Translated, it gives CSADSILGGELFF.

With regard to this clonotype: Its ends do not fully match the called genes, so a read error is possible. This chain connects TRBV30 to TRBJ1-1, with D perhaps TRBD1 (6 bases). Germline V gives CDR1 GTSNPN, CDR2 SVGIG (reference sequence). This CDR3 has 13 residues. CDR3: CAWSVRGDTEALF. The CDR3 coding sequence is TGTGCCTGGAGTGTACGAGGGGACACTGAAGCTCTCTTT.

V gene TRBV11-1 combines with J gene TRBJ2-1; 10 nucleotides line up with TRBD2. The V gene's germline CDR1 is SGHAT and CDR2 FQDESV (reference sequence). The ends lost 5 bases at V and 6 bases at J; junction bases unmatched: 13. The length of the CDR3 is 17 residues. CDR3 region: CASSPIAGGRLLNEQFF. Written as DNA, the CDR3 is TGTGCCAGCAGCCCCATAGCGGGGGGCCGTTTGCTCAATGAGCAGTTCTTC.

This clonotype was detected only a few times. The V call is TRBV6-5, the J call TRBJ2-3; TRBD2 aligns across 9 bases. Germline CDR1 MNHEY, CDR2 SVGAGI. J was trimmed by 2 bases and V by 0 bases; bases with no gene match: 6. The CDR3 totals 17 residues. The CDR3 loop is CASSYSPGGGDTDTQYF. The CDR3 DNA reads as TGTGCCAGCAGTTACTCGCCGGGCGGGGGGGACACAGATACGCAGTATTTT.

The rearrangement uses TRBV6-1 and TRBJ1-3, with a tentative D call TRBD1 (5 bases). Trimming took 7 bases from V and 0 from J, leaving 13 bases between them. The germline V gene encodes CDR1 MNHNS and CDR2 SASEGT. This CDR3 spans 15 amino acids. CDR3 in amino acids: CASKSGPSSGNTIYF. The CDR3 DNA reads TGTGCCAGCAAATCGGGGCCGAGCTCTGGAAACACCATATATTTT.

The chain has TRBV29-1 and TRBJ2-1; 12 nucleotides agree with TRBD2. Germline assignment: CDR1 SQVTM and CDR2 ANQGSEA. V was clipped by 3 bases and J by 13 bases; unmatched bases: 13. There are 15 residues in the CDR3. CDR3 sequence (DNA): TGCAGCGTTGAGGGGATAAGGCTAGCGGGAGGGGGTCAGTTCTTC. It codes for CSVEGIRLAGGGQFF.

The rearrangement uses TRBV20-1 and TRBJ2-2, with D possibly called TRBD1 or TRBD2 (5 bases each). This CDR3 is built from 15 residues. V lost 5 bases, J lost 1 base, and 14 bases lay in between. Germline-derived CDR1 and CDR2 are DFQATT and SNEGSKA (reference sequence). CDR3 in DNA: TGCAGTGCTGGGGACGGGGAGAGGAACACCGGGGAGCTGTTTTTT. Its protein is CSAGDGERNTGELFF.

The chain is built from TRBV10-3 and TRBJ1-2; D perhaps matches TRBD1 (5 bases). The V end lost 8 bases, the J end lost 4 bases, and 11 bases lay between the germline ends. The germline V gene encodes CDR1 ENHRY and CDR2 SYGVKD. The CDR3 contains 12 residues. CDR3 amino acids: CAIEGDGYGYTF. For the CDR3, the DNA is TGTGCCATCGAAGGGGACGGCTATGGCTACACCTTC.

The chain joins TRBV7-3 to TRBJ1-4; no definite D call. Trimming stripped 9 bases from V and 12 bases from J, with 11 bases between. The CDR3 has 10 amino acids. From germline, CDR1 is SGHTA and CDR2 FQGTGA. DNA for the CDR3: TGTGCCAGGGACTTTAGGCAACTGTTTTTT. This encodes CARDFRQLFF.

This chain connects TRBV7-2 to TRBJ2-6, with D tentatively TRBD1 or TRBD2 (5 bases each). Germline V gene data show CDR1 as SGHTA and CDR2 as FQGNSA. With 6 bases removed from V and 4 bases from J, the gap between germline ends came to 10 bases. This CDR3 has 14 amino acids. The CDR3 loop is CASRRGAGANVLTF. In nucleotides, the CDR3 is TGTGCCAGCAGAAGGGGAGCCGGGGCCAACGTCCTGACTTTC.

The CDR3, as DNA: TGCGCCAGCAGCTTGGGCGCAGGAAATGAAAAACTGTTTTTT. Translation: CASSLGAGNEKLFF. The V and J genes are TRBV5-1 and TRBJ1-4; no firm D call. Trimming stripped 0 bases from V and 5 bases from J, with 8 bases between. From germline, CDR1 is SGHRS and CDR2 YFSETQ. The CDR3 is 14 residues long.

This clonotype was seen at least ten times. The chain uses TRBV4-2 and TRBJ2-1; no definite D call. Trimming cost V 4 bases and J 4 bases, with 14 bases left between them. Germline V lookup: CDR1 LGHNA, CDR2 YNFKEQ. The CDR3 has 15 residues. The CDR3 region has the DNA TGTGCCAGCAGCCCAGCTTCGGCTTTGTACAATGAGCAGTTCTTC. This translates into CASSPASALYNEQFF.

At least ten counts were recorded for this clonotype. The chain combines TRBV2 with TRBJ2-3; D is unresolved. Germline CDR1 is SNHLY and CDR2 is FYNNEI. Trimming removed 2 bases from V and 3 bases from J, with 0 bases in between. The CDR3 covers 11 residues. CDR3 coding DNA: TGTGCCAGCAGTGAAACAGATACGCAGTATTTT. Its protein is CASSETDTQYF.

Note on this clonotype: Relative to the germline gene, one junction end is altered; a read error may explain this. The V gene is TRBV15, the J gene TRBJ2-7; D may be TRBD1 or TRBD2 (5 bases each). Germline V gene data show CDR1 as LNHNV and CDR2 as YYDKDF (reference sequence). This CDR3 has 15 residues. The CDR3 bases are TGTACCACCAGCACGGCAGGGACGTTTACCTACGAGCAGTACTTC. Its translation: CTTSTAGTFTYEQYF.

About this clonotype itself: A much larger clone lies one base from this, so it may be a read error. The V and J genes are TRBV28 and TRBJ2-7; no reliable D call. This CDR3 comprises 13 residues. V was shortened by 5 bases and J by 2 bases, with 10 bases between the two germline ends. Looked up from germline, CDR1 is MDHEN and CDR2 is SYDVKM. CDR3 DNA sequence: TGTGCCAGCAGTGAAATGGTCGCCTACGAGCAGTACTTC. Its translation is CASSEMVAYEQYF.

The sample holds many counts of this clonotype. The V and J genes are TRBV20-1 and TRBJ2-7; D is uncertain. The CDR3 runs to 15 residues. V was trimmed by 3 bases and J by 2 bases, leaving 17 bases between them. Germline V CDR1 and CDR2: DFQATT, SNEGSKA (reference sequence). CDR3 region: CSARRSKSTAYEQYF. The CDR3 nucleotides are TGCAGTGCTAGGCGGTCAAAATCCACAGCCTACGAGCAGTACTTC.

The DNA for the CDR3 is TGTGCCAGTAGTAGTAACAGGGAGGACACTGAGCAGTTCTTC. It codes for CASSSNREDTEQFF. The chain carries TRBV19 and TRBJ2-1; TRBD1 or TRBD2 may be the D gene (6 bases each). The CDR3 contains 14 residues. Germline-derived CDR1 and CDR2 are LNHDA and SQIVND (reference sequence). Trimming took off 4 bases at V and 9 bases at J, with 16 bases between the two ends. Filled out from reference TRBV19 and TRBJ2-1, the complete variable domain reads DGGITQSPKYLFRKEGQNVTLSCEQNLNHDAMYWYRQDPGQGLRLIYYSQIVNDFQKGDIAEGYSVSREKKESFPLTVTSAQKNPTAFYLCASSSNREDTEQFFGPGTRLTVL.

This chain uses TRBV3-1 with TRBJ1-5; no clear D. The length of the CDR3 is 13 residues. Germline V gives CDR1 LGHDT, CDR2 YNNKEL (reference sequence). The ends were cut back, 4 bases at V and 4 bases at J, with 8 bases in the middle. The CDR3, as DNA: TGTGCCAGCAGCCGAGCCATAAATCAGCCCCAGCATTTT. Translated, it gives CASSRAINQPQHF.

Written as DNA, the CDR3 is TGTGCCACCAGCAGAGAAAGAGGCAGGGTGGAGACCCAGTACTTC. It yields the protein CATSRERGRVETQYF. V gene TRBV15 combines with J gene TRBJ2-5, with D perhaps TRBD1 (5 bases). CDR1 and CDR2 (germline): LNHNV, YYDKDF (reference sequence). The CDR3 loop spans 15 amino acids. Trimming pared 0 bases from V and 5 bases from J, leaving 13 bases between.

This clonotype has at least ten counts. The chain recombines TRBV6-1 with TRBJ2-7; 7 bases line up with TRBD1. The CDR3 covers 18 residues. The V gene's germline CDR1 is MNHNS and CDR2 SASEGT. V dropped 1 base and J dropped 5; count of bases not matched to a gene: 17. The CDR3: CASSEGRDRGWGGDEQYF. CDR3 nucleotides: TGTGCCAGCAGTGAAGGTCGGGACAGAGGGTGGGGTGGGGACGAGCAGTACTTC.

About this clonotype: An end of the junction differs from the germline gene, which may be a read error. The chain uses TRBV19 and TRBJ1-1; no firm D call. The CDR3 is 13 amino acids. The germline CDR1 and CDR2 sequences are LNHDA and SQIVND (reference sequence). CDR3 DNA sequence: TGTGCCGGTAGCCTGACAACGAGCTCTGAAGCTTTCTTT. As protein: CAGSLTTSSEAFF.

The chain couples TRBV5-5 to TRBJ1-3; D gene unclear. Deletions cut 0 bases from V and 1 base from J, with 8 bases between. Germline V gene lookup returns CDR1 SGHKS and CDR2 YYEKEE (reference sequence). The CDR3 extends over 15 amino acids. CDR3 sequence (DNA): TGTGCCAGCAGCTTGGACGTGGGGTCTGGAAACACCATATATTTT. Translated, it gives CASSLDVGSGNTIYF.